These 26 T cell receptor beta chains originate from one sample sequenced in a study of T cell repertoires in cytomegalovirus infection. One entry per CDR3 protein, called by TCRdb with MiXCR from the reads. The sample includes about 250,000 distinct CDR3 sequences, 6% to 8% of them seen just once. Sequenced: PBMCs. The receptors derive from a human donor in good health (CMV status not recorded). Some clones in this sample may be carry-over from other donors' samples.

This clonotype was counted many times. This chain connects TRBV5-1 to TRBJ2-4, with 10 positions matching TRBD1. Germline V CDR1 and CDR2: SGHRS, YFSETQ. The CDR3 loop spans 19 amino acids. Trimming at V came to 3 bases and at J to 0 bases, leaving 12 bases not matched to a gene. CDR3 DNA sequence: TGCGCCAGCAGCTCCGGGACAGGGGAAGTCGGATTAGCCAAAAACATTCAGTACTTC. Translation gives CASSSGTGEVGLAKNIQYF.

Turning to this clonotype: A clone one base away is much larger, so this may be a read error. The chain carries TRBV9 and TRBJ2-1; D unresolved. The CDR3 totals 14 residues. V lost 4 bases, J lost 12 bases, and 20 bases lay in between. Germline V lookup: CDR1 SGDLS, CDR2 YYNGEE. The CDR3 nucleotides are TGTGCCAGCAGCCTAAGTGTAGGAACTCTGGGGCAGTTCTTC. This gives the protein CASSLSVGTLGQFF.

Many counts were recorded for this clonotype. The genes are TRBV5-1 and TRBJ2-1; D tentatively fits TRBD1 or TRBD2 (5 bases each). This CDR3 is 16 amino acids long. Germline V gene sequence: CDR1 SGHRS, CDR2 YFSETQ. V lost 2 bases and J lost 0, with 12 bases in between. The CDR3 DNA follows: TGCGCCAGCAGCTTTGCCGGGACGAGCTCCTACAATGAGCAGTTCTTC. Translated: CASSFAGTSSYNEQFF.

This clonotype has a count of ten or more. The CDR3 bases are TGTGCCAGCAGACACAATTTACTAGCGGGGGGCTACAATGAGCAGTTCTTC. The encoded protein is CASRHNLLAGGYNEQFF. The chain carries TRBV6-2 or TRBV6-3 and TRBJ2-1, with 12 bases that match TRBD2. From germline, CDR1 is MNHEY and CDR2 SVGEGT. Trimming took 6 bases from V and 3 from J; bases not matched to a gene: 9. This CDR3 has 17 residues.

This clonotype was seen repeatedly, ten times or more. This chain connects TRBV4-3 to TRBJ1-5, with 8 bases lining up with TRBD1. This CDR3 is built from 14 residues. V trimming: 3 bases; J trimming: 6 bases; junction bases outside the gene matches: 4. Germline V gene lookup returns CDR1 LGHNA and CDR2 YSLEER. The CDR3, as DNA: TGCGCCAGCAGCCATGACAGGGGAAGTCAGCCCCAGCATTTT. It codes for CASSHDRGSQPQHF.

V and J are TRBV15 and TRBJ1-1; weak D call: TRBD1 (5 bases). V gave up 5 bases and J gave up 0 bases, with 10 bases separating them. The V gene's germline CDR1 is LNHNV and CDR2 YYDKDF (reference sequence). This CDR3 has 14 residues. The CDR3 here is CATSWGGLNTEAFF. CDR3 coding DNA: TGTGCCACCAGCTGGGGGGGACTGAACACTGAAGCTTTCTTT.

This clonotype was detected many times. The J gene is TRBJ1-5, the V gene TRBV7-2, with a possible D match to TRBD1 (6 bases). This CDR3 contains 13 residues. Germline values: CDR1 SGHTA, CDR2 FQGNSA. V gave up 5 bases and J gave up 6 bases, with 11 bases separating them. The CDR3 here is CASSGGPGQPQHF. The CDR3 nucleotides are TGTGCCAGCAGCGGGGGGCCGGGTCAGCCCCAGCATTTT. Filled out from reference TRBV7-2 and TRBJ1-5, the complete variable domain reads GAGVSQSPSNKVTEKGKDVELRCDPISGHTALYWYRQSLGQGLEFLIYFQGNSAPDKSGLPSDRFSAERTGGSVSTLTIQRTQQEDSAVYLCASSGGPGQPQHFGDGTRLSIL.

This clonotype was observed at least ten times. The chain joins TRBV12-3 or TRBV12-4 to TRBJ1-3; 9 bases fit TRBD1. Germline trimming cut 6 bases from V and 4 bases from J; bases unmatched to any gene: 4. This CDR3 comprises 14 residues. For the CDR3, the DNA is TGTGCCAGCAGACAGGGGGCTTCAGGAAACACCATATATTTT. This encodes CASRQGASGNTIYF.

This clonotype has at least ten counts. The chain uses TRBV7-3 and TRBJ1-5; D gene uncertain. V gave up 5 bases and J gave up 5 bases, with 10 bases separating them. This CDR3 contains 13 residues. Per the germline V gene, CDR1 is SGHTA and CDR2 is FQGTGA. The CDR3 loop reads CASSLQADQPQHF. The CDR3 DNA reads TGTGCCAGCAGCCTTCAGGCAGATCAGCCCCAGCATTTT.

This clonotype was observed many times. The gene calls are TRBV7-9 and TRBJ1-4; D gene ambiguous. This CDR3 region has 11 residues. Per the germline V gene, CDR1 is SEHNR and CDR2 is FQNEAQ (reference sequence). The V and J ends lost 5 bases and 7 bases respectively, with 5 bases between them. The CDR3 reads CASSPTEKLFF. DNA of the CDR3: TGTGCCAGCAGCCCGACTGAAAAACTGTTTTTT.

This clonotype came up a few times. The chain carries TRBV9 and TRBJ1-4, with a weak D call TRBD1 (6 bases). The CDR3 loop spans 14 amino acids. Germline CDR1 and CDR2: SGDLS and YYNGEE. With 3 bases removed from V and 8 bases from J, the gap between germline ends came to 14 bases. The CDR3 sequence is CASSEAGAKEKLFF. CDR3 nucleotides: TGTGCCAGCAGCGAGGCAGGGGCCAAGGAAAAACTGTTTTTT. The whole variable domain, filled in from reference TRBV9 and TRBJ1-4, reads DSGVTQTPKHLITATGQRVTLRCSPRSGDLSVYWYQQSLDQGLQFLIQYYNGEERAKGNILERFSAQQFPDLHSELNLSSLELGDSALYFCASSEAGAKEKLFFGSGTQLSVL.

This clonotype showed up many times. The chain couples TRBV7-6 to TRBJ2-1; D is uncertain. This CDR3 is 14 amino acids long. Trimming took off 7 bases at V and 10 bases at J, with 20 bases between the two ends. Looked up from germline, CDR1 is SGHVS and CDR2 is FNYEAQ. CDR3 protein: CASTQDGEITEQFF. The CDR3 DNA sequence: TGTGCCAGCACCCAGGACGGAGAAATTACGGAGCAGTTCTTC.

This clonotype was recorded at least ten times. The rearrangement links TRBV29-1 to TRBJ2-4; D uncertain. Germline V CDR1 and CDR2: SQVTM, ANQGSEA. V lost 0 bases and J 12 bases, leaving 15 bases between the germline ends. The length of the CDR3 is 13 residues. The CDR3 DNA reads as TGCAGCGTTGAAGATCAAGGTATAGAATATCAGTACTTC. Its translation is CSVEDQGIEYQYF.

This clonotype was picked up many times. The rearrangement joins TRBV20-1 to TRBJ1-2; D possibly corresponds to TRBD1 (5 bases). The CDR3 sequence is 17 residues long. Trimming removed 1 base from V and 8 bases from J, with 26 bases in between. Germline V CDR1 and CDR2: DFQATT, SNEGSKA (reference sequence). The CDR3, as DNA: TGCAGTGCTAGAGGATCCATGGCGGGGGGAGGGAATGTCGGCTACACCTTC. Its protein product is CSARGSMAGGGNVGYTF.

For the CDR3, the DNA is TGCAGTCCGACTTTGGGCTTCCCAGACAATGAGCAGTTCTTC. Protein product: CSPTLGFPDNEQFF. This chain joins TRBV20-1 and TRBJ2-1; D remains unclear. CDR3 length: 14 residues. Germline-derived CDR1 and CDR2 are DFQATT and SNEGSKA (reference sequence). V lost 8 bases, J lost 5 bases, and 19 bases lay in between.

This clonotype was recorded at least ten times. The chain joins TRBV7-8 to TRBJ2-3, with D uncertain. The V and J ends lost 1 base and 0 bases respectively, with 11 bases between them. The CDR3 covers 16 residues. Germline CDR1 reads SGHVS; CDR2 reads FQNEAQ. CDR3 amino acids: CASSLGRASSTDTQYF. The CDR3 DNA sequence: TGTGCCAGCAGCTTAGGCCGAGCGTCTAGCACAGATACGCAGTATTTT.

This clonotype was recorded at least ten times. This rearrangement joins TRBV6-1 to TRBJ2-1; D uncertain. The CDR3 extends over 14 amino acids. Germline CDR1 and CDR2: MNHNS and SASEGT. V lost 8 bases and J 6 bases, leaving 17 bases between the germline ends. DNA for the CDR3: TGTGCCAGCGGTCCGGTAGCAGGCGGCAATGAGCAGTTCTTC. It yields the protein CASGPVAGGNEQFF.

The sample holds many counts of this clonotype. The chain recombines TRBV6-5 with TRBJ2-1; possibly TRBD1 or TRBD2 for D (5 bases each). Between the trimmed V and J ends, which lost 2 bases and 2 bases, there was a span of 10 bases. Per germline, CDR1 MNHEY and CDR2 SVGAGI. CDR3 size: 15 residues. The CDR3 sequence: CASSYLRGAYNEQFF. The CDR3 region has the DNA TGTGCCAGCAGTTACCTTCGGGGCGCCTACAATGAGCAGTTCTTC.

This clonotype occurred many times. This sequence joins TRBV7-4 and TRBJ2-5; D perhaps matches TRBD1 (6 bases). The V gene lost 3 bases and the J gene lost 2 bases, with 13 bases spanning the gap. The CDR3 runs 15 residues. The germline V gene encodes CDR1 SGHVT and CDR2 SQSDAQ. The chain's CDR3 is CASSLETGIQETQYF. In nucleotides, the CDR3 is TGTGCCAGCAGCTTGGAGACAGGAATACAAGAGACCCAGTACTTC. Using reference TRBV7-4 and TRBJ2-5 for the parts outside the CDR3, the full variable domain is GAGVSQSPRYKVAKRGRDVALRCDSISGHVTLYWYRQTLGQGSEVLTYSQSDAQRDKSGRPSGRFSAERPERSVSTLKIQRTEQGDSAVYLCASSLETGIQETQYFGPGTRLLVL.

This clonotype appeared many times. This sequence joins TRBV20-1 and TRBJ2-1; D unresolved. CDR3 length: 13 amino acids. V was shortened by 5 bases and J by 6 bases, with 14 bases between the two germline ends. CDR1 DFQATT and CDR2 SNEGSKA come from the germline V gene (reference sequence). This CDR3 is CSALHTDGNEQFF. CDR3 nucleotide sequence: TGCAGTGCTCTCCATACCGACGGCAATGAGCAGTTCTTC.

This clonotype was detected many times. The chain couples TRBV7-2 to TRBJ1-1, with 7 bases identical to TRBD1. The CDR3 spans 15 residues. J lost 5 bases, V lost 5 bases, and 11 bases had no gene match. Germline CDR1 SGHTA, CDR2 FQGNSA. The CDR3 DNA sequence: TGTGCCAGCAGCGCACTGACAGGGTATGGGACTGAAGCTTTCTTT. Its protein product is CASSALTGYGTEAFF.

In this sample, this clonotype turned up many times. CDR3 loop: CASRTGEGTEAFF. The CDR3 bases are TGCGCCAGCAGGACAGGGGAGGGGACTGAAGCTTTCTTT. J is TRBJ1-1 and V is TRBV10-2, with 8 bases lining up with TRBD1. The germline CDR1 and CDR2 sequences are WSHSY and SAAADI. The CDR3 covers 13 residues. V lost 6 bases to trimming and J lost 5 bases; unmatched junction nucleotides: 5.

The chain employs TRBV3-1 and TRBJ2-7, with TRBD2 as a possible D gene (5 bases). This CDR3 region has 14 residues. Germline V gene sequence: CDR1 LGHDT, CDR2 YNNKEL (reference sequence). V lost 1 base, J lost 0 bases, and 7 bases lay in between. The CDR3, as DNA: TGTGCCAGCAGCCAAGGCGGGTTCTCCTACGAGCAGTACTTC. It translates to CASSQGGFSYEQYF.

This clonotype was seen repeatedly, ten times or more. This chain links TRBV20-1 with TRBJ2-3; possibly TRBD1 for D (5 bases). Germline loops: CDR1 DFQATT, CDR2 SNEGSKA (reference sequence). The V and J ends lost 3 bases and 1 base respectively, with 11 bases between them. This CDR3 region has 14 residues. CDR3: CSASFRDGTDTQYF. Here the CDR3 DNA reads TGCAGTGCTAGCTTCAGGGATGGCACAGATACGCAGTATTTT.

This clonotype was seen many times. In DNA, the CDR3 is TGTGCCAGCAGTTTAGATAGGACAGGGGTTTACTCACCCCTCCACTTT. Its protein product is CASSLDRTGVYSPLHF. This chain links TRBV28 with TRBJ1-6, with 9 bases aligning to TRBD1. CDR1 and CDR2 (germline): MDHEN, SYDVKM. V was clipped by 2 bases and J by 10 bases; unmatched bases: 9. CDR3 length equals 16 residues.

The CDR3 loop reads CASSYGRQAGTVIYEQYF. As DNA, the CDR3 is TGTGCCAGCAGTTACGGACGACAAGCCGGGACAGTAATCTACGAGCAGTACTTC. The V call is TRBV6-5, the J call TRBJ2-7; 7 nucleotides line up with TRBD1. Germline assignment: CDR1 MNHEY and CDR2 SVGAGI. With V trimmed by 2 bases and J by 3 bases, 16 bases remained unmatched. The CDR3 runs to 18 residues.